This section outlines one T cell receptor beta chain sequence together with its context. This entry comes from a study of cytomegalovirus exposure and HLA in healthy donors. In the PCR, 60 Vbeta and 13 Jbeta primers were used. Repertoires were generated with immunoSEQ multiplex PCR, while TCRdb's copy carries only in-frame clones and drops some. Of under 150,000 clones in the sample, over 60% are singletons; the top ten hold about 8%. The donors, nominally healthy at sampling, likely had unrecorded immune exposures. Germline V CDR1 and CDR2: SGHNT, YYREEE (reference sequence). The CDR3 extends over 14 amino acids. The V end lost 1 base, the J end lost 7 bases, and 11 bases lay between the germline ends.

Material: PBMCs. This receptor was obtained from a young man in good health and CMV-seropositive. The chain recombines TRBV5-4 with TRBJ2-2; D possibly corresponds to TRBD2 (7 bases). The CDR3 region has the DNA TGTGCCAGCAGCTTGTGGGGGGGCAGCGGGGAGCTGTTTTTT. As protein: CASSLWGGSGELFF.